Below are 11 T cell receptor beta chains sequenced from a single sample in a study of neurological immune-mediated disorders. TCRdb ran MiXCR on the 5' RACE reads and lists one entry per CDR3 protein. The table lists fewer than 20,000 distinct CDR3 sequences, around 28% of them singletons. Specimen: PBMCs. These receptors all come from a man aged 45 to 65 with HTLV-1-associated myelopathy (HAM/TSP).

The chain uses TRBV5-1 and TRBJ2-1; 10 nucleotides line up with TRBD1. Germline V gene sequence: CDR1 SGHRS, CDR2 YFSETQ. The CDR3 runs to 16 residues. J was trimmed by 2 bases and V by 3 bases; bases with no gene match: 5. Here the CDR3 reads CASSSGQGGTYNEQFF. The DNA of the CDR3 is TGCGCCAGCAGCTCCGGACAGGGGGGCACCTACAATGAGCAGTTCTTC. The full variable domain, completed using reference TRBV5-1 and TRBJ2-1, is KAGVTQTPRYLIKTRGQQVTLSCSPISGHRSVSWYQQTPGQGLQFLFEYFSETQRNKGNFPGRFSGRQFSNSRSEMNVSTLELGDSALYLCASSSGQGGTYNEQFFGPGTRLTVL.

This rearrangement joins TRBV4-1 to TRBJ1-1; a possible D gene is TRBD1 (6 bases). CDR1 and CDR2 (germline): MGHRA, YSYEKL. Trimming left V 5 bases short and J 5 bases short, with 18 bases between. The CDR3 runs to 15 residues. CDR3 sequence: CASSERGVGATEAFF. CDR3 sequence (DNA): TGCGCCAGCAGCGAAAGAGGAGTGGGGGCAACTGAAGCTTTCTTT.

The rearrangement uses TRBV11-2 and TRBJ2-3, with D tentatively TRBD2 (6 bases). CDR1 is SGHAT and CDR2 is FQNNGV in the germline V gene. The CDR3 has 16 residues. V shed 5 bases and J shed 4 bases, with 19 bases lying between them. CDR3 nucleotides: TGTGCCAGCAGCGCGCTCGGAGGGGCAATGCCAGATACGCAGTATTTT. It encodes CASSALGGAMPDTQYF.

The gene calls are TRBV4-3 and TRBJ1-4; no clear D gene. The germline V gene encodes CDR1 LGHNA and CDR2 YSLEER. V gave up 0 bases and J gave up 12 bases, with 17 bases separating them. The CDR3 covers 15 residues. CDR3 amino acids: CASSQESLTVEELFF. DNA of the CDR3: TGCGCCAGCAGCCAAGAGAGTCTCACGGTAGAGGAACTGTTTTTT.

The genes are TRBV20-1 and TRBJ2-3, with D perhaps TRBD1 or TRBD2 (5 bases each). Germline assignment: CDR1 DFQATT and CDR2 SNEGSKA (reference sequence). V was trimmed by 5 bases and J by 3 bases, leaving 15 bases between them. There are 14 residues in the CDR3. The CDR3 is CSADGGAETDTQYF. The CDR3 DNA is TGCAGTGCTGATGGGGGAGCGGAGACAGATACGCAGTATTTT.

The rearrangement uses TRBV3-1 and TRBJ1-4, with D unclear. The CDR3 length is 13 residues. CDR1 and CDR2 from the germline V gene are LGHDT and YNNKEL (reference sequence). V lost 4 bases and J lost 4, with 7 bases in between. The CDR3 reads CASSRARNEKLFF. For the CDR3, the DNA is TGTGCCAGCAGCCGAGCCCGTAATGAAAAACTGTTTTTT.

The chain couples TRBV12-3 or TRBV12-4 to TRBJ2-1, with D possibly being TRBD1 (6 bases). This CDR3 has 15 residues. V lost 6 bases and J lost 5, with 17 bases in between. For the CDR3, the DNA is TGTGCCAGCAGATCCGGGACACTAAGCAACAATGAGCAGTTCTTC. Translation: CASRSGTLSNNEQFF.

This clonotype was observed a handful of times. In DNA form, the CDR3 reads TGTGCCAGCAGCACCGTGGACGGGGGCGCCCCGTATAGGAATGAGCAGTTCTTC. Protein sequence: CASSTVDGGAPYRNEQFF. This chain uses TRBV11-3 with TRBJ2-1; D is perhaps TRBD1 or TRBD2 (6 bases each). CDR3 length equals 18 residues. CDR1 and CDR2 (germline): SGHNT, YENEEA. Trimming removed 5 bases from V and 7 bases from J, with 27 bases in between.

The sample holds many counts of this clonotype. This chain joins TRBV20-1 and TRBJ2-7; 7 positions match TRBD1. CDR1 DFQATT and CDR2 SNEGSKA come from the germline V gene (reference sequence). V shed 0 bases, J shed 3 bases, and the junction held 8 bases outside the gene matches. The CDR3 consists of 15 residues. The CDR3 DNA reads TGCAGTGCTAGAGAACCGGGACAGCCACTCTACGAGCAGTACTTC. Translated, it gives CSAREPGQPLYEQYF.

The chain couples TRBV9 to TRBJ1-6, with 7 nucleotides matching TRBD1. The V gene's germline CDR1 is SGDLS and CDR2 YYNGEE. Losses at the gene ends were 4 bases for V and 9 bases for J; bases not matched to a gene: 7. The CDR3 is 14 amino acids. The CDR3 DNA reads TGTGCCAGCAGCCGGGGACAGATGAGTTCACCCCTCCACTTT. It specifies CASSRGQMSSPLHF.

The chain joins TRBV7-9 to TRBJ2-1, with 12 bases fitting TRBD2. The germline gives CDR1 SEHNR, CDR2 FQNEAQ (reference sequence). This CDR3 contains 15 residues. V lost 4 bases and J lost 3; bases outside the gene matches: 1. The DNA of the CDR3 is TGTGCCAGCAGCTCGGGACTAGCGGGCTACAATGAGCAGTTCTTC. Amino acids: CASSSGLAGYNEQFF.